The entry below describes one T cell receptor (beta chain). No antigen is known for it. All gene names here are mouse names. The read finishes 1 residue shy of the CDR3 end, and the germline J gene is used to complete it. The data derive from a study of tissue T cells after allogeneic stem cell transplantation. Study outcomes and limitations: TCR repertoires tracked anatomic similarity, regardless of disease or transplant status. Motif-based clustering found tissue-specific repertoire signatures shared across patients, though few clones were shared. Some tissue clones might be persisting host cells; their alloreactivity or antigen specificity was not determined.

Time point described: mouse harvest day 14 after allogeneic transplant. Tail vein injection delivered 10^7 T-cell-depleted bone marrow cells and 10^6 splenic CD5+ T cells. Mice had MHC-mismatched B6 into BALB/c GVHD, sampled day 7 or 14. This CDR3 contains 15 residues. Trimming left V 4 bases short and J 0 bases short, with 9 bases between. Germline V gene lookup returns CDR1 SNHLY and CDR2 FYNGKV (reference sequence). Clones were read by immunoSEQ multiplex PCR, and TCRdb kept only the in-frame ones, dropping some. The sample lists roughly 5,000 clones, roughly 41% seen once, with about 24% in the top ten.

The chain couples TRBV3 to TRBJ2-2, with TRBD1 as a possible D gene (6 bases). The TCR was taken from a female BALB/c mouse given C57BL/6 T cells with graft-versus-host disease after an allogeneic hematopoietic cell transplant. Sample: gut tissue. CDR3 region: CASSSQGANTGQLYF. The part of the CDR3 DNA that was read is TGTGCCAGCAGCTCACAGGGAGCAAACACCGGGCAGCTCTAC. Variable domain in full (rest from reference TRBV3 and TRBJ2-2): GPKVLQIPSHQIIDMGQMVTLNCDPVSNHLYFYWYKQILGQQMEFLVNFYNGKVMEKSKLFKDQFSVERPDGSYFTLKIQPTALEDSAVYFCASSSQGANTGQLYFGEGSKLTVL.